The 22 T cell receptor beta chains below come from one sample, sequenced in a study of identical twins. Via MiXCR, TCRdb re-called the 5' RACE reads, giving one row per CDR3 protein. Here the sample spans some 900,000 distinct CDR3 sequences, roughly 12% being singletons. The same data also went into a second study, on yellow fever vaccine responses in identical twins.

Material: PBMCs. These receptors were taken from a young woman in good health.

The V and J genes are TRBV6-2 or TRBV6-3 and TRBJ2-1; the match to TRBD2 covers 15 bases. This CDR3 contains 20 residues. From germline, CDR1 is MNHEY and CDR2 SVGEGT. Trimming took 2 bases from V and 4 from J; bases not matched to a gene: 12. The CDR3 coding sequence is TGTGCCAGCAGTTACGGAGGGACTAGCGGGAGGTCCTACCAGTACAATGAGCAGTTCTTC. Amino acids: CASSYGGTSGRSYQYNEQFF.

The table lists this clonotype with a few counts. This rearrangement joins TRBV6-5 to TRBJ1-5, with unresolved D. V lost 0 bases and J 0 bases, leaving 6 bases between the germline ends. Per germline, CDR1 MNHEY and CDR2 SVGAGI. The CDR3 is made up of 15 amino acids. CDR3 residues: CASSYSGSSNQPQHF. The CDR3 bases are TGTGCCAGCAGTTACTCCGGCAGTAGCAATCAGCCCCAGCATTTT.

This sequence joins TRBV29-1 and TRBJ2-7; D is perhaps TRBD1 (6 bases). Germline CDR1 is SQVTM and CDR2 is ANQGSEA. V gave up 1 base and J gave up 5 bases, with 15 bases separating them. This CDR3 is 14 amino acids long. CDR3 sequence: CSVEARRGTNEQYF. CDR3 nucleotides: TGCAGCGTTGAAGCTCGCAGGGGTACGAACGAGCAGTACTTC.

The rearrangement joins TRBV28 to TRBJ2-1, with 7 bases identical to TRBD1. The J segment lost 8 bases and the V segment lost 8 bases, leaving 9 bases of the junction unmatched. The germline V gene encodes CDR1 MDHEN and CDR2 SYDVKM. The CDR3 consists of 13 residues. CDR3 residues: CASLDRDNDEQFF. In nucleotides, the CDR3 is TGTGCCAGCCTAGACAGGGATAATGATGAGCAGTTCTTC. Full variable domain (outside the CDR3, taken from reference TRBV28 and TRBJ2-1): DVKVTQSSRYLVKRTGEKVFLECVQDMDHENMFWYRQDPGLGLRLIYFSYDVKMKEKGDIPEGYSVSREKKERFSLILESASTNQTSMYLCASLDRDNDEQFFGPGTRLTVL.

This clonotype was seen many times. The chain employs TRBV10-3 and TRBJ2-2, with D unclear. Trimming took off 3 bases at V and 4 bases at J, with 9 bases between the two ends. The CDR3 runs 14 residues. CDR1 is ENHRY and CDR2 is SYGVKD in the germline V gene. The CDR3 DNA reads TGTGCCATCAGTGATGGTAGCTCCACCGGGGAGCTGTTTTTT. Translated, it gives CAISDGSSTGELFF.

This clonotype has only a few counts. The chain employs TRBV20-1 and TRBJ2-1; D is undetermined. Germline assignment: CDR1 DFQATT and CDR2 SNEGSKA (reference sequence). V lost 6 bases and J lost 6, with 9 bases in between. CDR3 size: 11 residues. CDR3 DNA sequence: TGCAGTGCCGGCTTGGTCAATGAGCAGTTCTTC. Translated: CSAGLVNEQFF.

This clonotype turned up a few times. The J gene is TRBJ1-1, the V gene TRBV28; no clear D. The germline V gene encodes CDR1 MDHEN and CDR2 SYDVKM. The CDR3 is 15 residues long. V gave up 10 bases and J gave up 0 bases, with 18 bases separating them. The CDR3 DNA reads TGTGCCACCACTAGTTTGACCCCACTGAACACTGAAGCTTTCTTT. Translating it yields CATTSLTPLNTEAFF.

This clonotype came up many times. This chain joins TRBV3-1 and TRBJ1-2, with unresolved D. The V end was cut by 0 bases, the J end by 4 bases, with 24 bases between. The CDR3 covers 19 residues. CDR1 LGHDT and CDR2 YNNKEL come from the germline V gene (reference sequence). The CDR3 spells CASSQDIRVDPGGGYGYTF. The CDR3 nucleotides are TGTGCCAGCAGCCAAGATATCCGGGTCGATCCGGGAGGAGGCTATGGCTACACCTTC.

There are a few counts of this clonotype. For the CDR3, the DNA is TGTGCCACCAGTGATCCGCAAGGGCAGGGGGTCCGACAAGAGACCCAGTACTTC. It specifies CATSDPQGQGVRQETQYF. The rearrangement joins TRBV24-1 to TRBJ2-5, with TRBD1 identical over 7 bases. V trimming: 3 bases; J trimming: 2 bases; junction bases outside the gene matches: 14. Germline values: CDR1 KGHDR, CDR2 SFDVKD. CDR3 length: 18 amino acids.

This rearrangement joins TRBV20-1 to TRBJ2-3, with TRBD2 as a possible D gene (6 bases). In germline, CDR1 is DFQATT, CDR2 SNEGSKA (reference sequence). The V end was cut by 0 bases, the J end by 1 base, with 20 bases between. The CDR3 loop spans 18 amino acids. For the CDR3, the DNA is TGCAGTGCTAGAGACCCCTCCCCTGGGGGGAGCGGCACAGATACGCAGTATTTT. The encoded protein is CSARDPSPGGSGTDTQYF.

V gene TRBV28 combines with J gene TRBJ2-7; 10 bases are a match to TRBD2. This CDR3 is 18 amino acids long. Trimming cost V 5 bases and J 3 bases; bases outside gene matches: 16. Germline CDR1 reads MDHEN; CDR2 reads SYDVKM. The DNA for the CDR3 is TGTGCCAGCAGTCCAACATCCCAAGCGGGAGGGGACTACTACGAGCAGTACTTC. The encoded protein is CASSPTSQAGGDYYEQYF.

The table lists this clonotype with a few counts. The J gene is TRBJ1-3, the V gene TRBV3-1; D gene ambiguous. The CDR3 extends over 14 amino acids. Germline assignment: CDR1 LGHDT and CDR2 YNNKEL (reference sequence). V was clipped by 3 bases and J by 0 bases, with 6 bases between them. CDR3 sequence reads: CASSQVGSGNTIYF. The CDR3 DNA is TGTGCCAGCAGCCAGGTGGGCTCTGGAAACACCATATATTTT.

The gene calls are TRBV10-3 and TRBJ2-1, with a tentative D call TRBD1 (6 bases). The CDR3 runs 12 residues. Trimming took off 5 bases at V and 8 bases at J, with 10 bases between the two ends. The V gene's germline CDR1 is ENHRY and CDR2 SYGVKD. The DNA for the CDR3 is TGTGCCATCAGTTTGGACAGAGATGAGCAGTTCTTC. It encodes CAISLDRDEQFF.

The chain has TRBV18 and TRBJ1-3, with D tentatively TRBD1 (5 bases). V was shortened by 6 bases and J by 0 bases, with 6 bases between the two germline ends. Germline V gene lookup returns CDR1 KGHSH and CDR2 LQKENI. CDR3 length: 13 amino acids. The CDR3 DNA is TGTGCCAGCTCGGACAACTCTGGAAACACCATATATTTT. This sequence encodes CASSDNSGNTIYF.

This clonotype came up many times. The CDR3 is CSAREANPYNEQFF. CDR3 nucleotide sequence: TGCAGTGCTAGAGAAGCTAACCCCTACAATGAGCAGTTCTTC. The rearrangement joins TRBV20-1 to TRBJ2-1; D is undetermined. This CDR3 spans 14 amino acids. V lost 0 bases to trimming and J lost 2 bases, with 8 bases between them. CDR1 DFQATT and CDR2 SNEGSKA come from the germline V gene (reference sequence).

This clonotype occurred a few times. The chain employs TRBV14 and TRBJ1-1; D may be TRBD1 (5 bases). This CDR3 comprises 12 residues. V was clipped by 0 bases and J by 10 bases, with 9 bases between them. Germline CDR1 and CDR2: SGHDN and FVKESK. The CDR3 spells CASSQDTGLAFF. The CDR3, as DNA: TGTGCCAGCAGCCAAGATACAGGACTAGCTTTCTTT.

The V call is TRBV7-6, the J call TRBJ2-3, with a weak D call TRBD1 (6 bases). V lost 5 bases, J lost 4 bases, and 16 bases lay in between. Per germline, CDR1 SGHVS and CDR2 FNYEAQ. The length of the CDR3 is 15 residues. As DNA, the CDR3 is TGTGCCAGCAGCCCCAACCCAGACAGGTCAGATACGCAGTATTTT. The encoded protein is CASSPNPDRSDTQYF.

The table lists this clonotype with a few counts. The chain's CDR3 is CASRTGQGFDSPLHF. The CDR3 bases are TGTGCCAGCAGAACAGGACAGGGTTTCGATTCACCCCTCCACTTT. V gene TRBV6-1 combines with J gene TRBJ1-6; 8 bases line up with TRBD1. V lost 6 bases, J lost 8 bases, and 9 bases stayed unmatched. Per the germline V gene, CDR1 is MNHNS and CDR2 is SASEGT. The CDR3 totals 15 residues.

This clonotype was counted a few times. Here the CDR3 reads CAIRGGDYLYEQYF. As DNA, the CDR3 is TGTGCCATCAGGGGGGGGGACTACCTCTACGAGCAGTACTTC. This sequence joins TRBV10-3 and TRBJ2-7; 7 bases match TRBD2. Trimming removed 6 bases from V and 3 bases from J; junction bases left unmatched: 8. This CDR3 spans 14 amino acids. Germline-derived CDR1 and CDR2 are ENHRY and SYGVKD.

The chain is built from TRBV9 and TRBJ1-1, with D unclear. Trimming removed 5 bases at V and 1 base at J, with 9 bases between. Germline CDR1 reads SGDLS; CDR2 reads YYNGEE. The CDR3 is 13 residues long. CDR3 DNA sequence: TGTGCCAGCAGGCTTGTAGCGAACACTGAAGCTTTCTTT. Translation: CASRLVANTEAFF.

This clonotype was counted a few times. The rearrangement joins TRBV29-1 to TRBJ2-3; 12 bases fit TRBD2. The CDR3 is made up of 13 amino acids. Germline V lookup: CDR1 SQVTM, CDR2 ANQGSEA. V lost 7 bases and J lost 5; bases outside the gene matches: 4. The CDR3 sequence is CSGGGLAGDTQYF. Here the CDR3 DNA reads TGCAGCGGGGGGGGACTAGCGGGAGATACGCAGTATTTT.

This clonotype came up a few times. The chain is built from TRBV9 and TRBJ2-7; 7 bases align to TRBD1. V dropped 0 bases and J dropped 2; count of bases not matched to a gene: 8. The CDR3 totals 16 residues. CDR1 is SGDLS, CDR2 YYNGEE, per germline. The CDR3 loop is CASSVDAGTAAYEQYF. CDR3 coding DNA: TGTGCCAGCAGCGTAGACGCCGGGACAGCGGCCTACGAGCAGTACTTC.